Here is one T cell receptor (beta chain) with its context. The antigen remains undetermined. This entry belongs to a study of blood T cells in healthy people across ages. Study background: Template switching picked up about one barcoded beta molecule for each two T cells. Study-wide findings and caveats: Per-million-T-cell TCR beta diversity fell roughly linearly with age.

Together with a sample-barcoded 5' primer, a J-beta primer mix was included in a second PCR lasting about 7 to 12 cycles. Each cDNA molecule, via a template-switch adaptor with 12 random nucleotides, was tagged. TCRdb reprocessed the 5' RACE reads via MiXCR and lists one record per CDR3 protein. The repertoire holds about 970,000 distinct CDR3 sequences, roughly 47% seen once, with roughly a fifth in the top ten. The V segment lost 0 bases and the J segment 8 bases; nucleotides outside the gene matches: 11. This CDR3 is 15 amino acids long. Germline V CDR1 and CDR2: DFQATT, SNEGSKA (reference sequence).

The sequence derives from an older woman in good health. Sequenced material: blood. The chain joins TRBV20-1 to TRBJ2-5, with 8 bases lining up with TRBD2. CDR3 loop: CSARDPVTSERTQYF. The CDR3 DNA follows: TGCAGTGCTAGAGATCCGGTGACTAGCGAGAGAACCCAGTACTTC.